These 4 T cell receptor beta chains share one sample of origin, sequenced in a study of response to subunit inactivated influenza vaccine. MiXCR, run by TCRdb on the RT-PCR reads, gives a single entry per CDR3 protein. This table holds hundreds of thousands of distinct CDR3 sequences, around 13% found once. The sequences come from PBMCs from blood, collected about 14 days before vaccination. Receptors originate from a middle-aged man who received an inactivated influenza vaccine.

The chain carries TRBV20-1 and TRBJ1-2; D gene unclear. CDR3 length: 14 residues. Trimming removed 3 bases from V and 3 bases from J, with 14 bases in between. Germline V gene data show CDR1 as DFQATT and CDR2 as SNEGSKA (reference sequence). The CDR3: CSASTPYGDYGYTF. The CDR3 DNA sequence: TGCAGTGCTAGCACTCCTTATGGGGACTATGGCTACACCTTC.

This clonotype was detected only a few times. The V and J genes are TRBV6-6 and TRBJ2-7, with 8 bases lining up with TRBD2. V dropped 2 bases and J dropped 5; count of bases not matched to a gene: 2. Germline V lookup: CDR1 MNHNY, CDR2 SVGAGI (reference sequence). The CDR3 covers 13 residues. CDR3 nucleotides: TGTGCCAGCAGTTACCGGGGGGGCGACGAGCAGTACTTC. Protein product: CASSYRGGDEQYF.

The rearrangement uses TRBV28 and TRBJ2-1; TRBD2 matches at 12 bases. The ends lost 8 bases at V and 0 bases at J; junction bases unmatched: 8. The germline V gene has CDR1 MDHEN and CDR2 SYDVKM. The CDR3 is made up of 17 amino acids. The CDR3 protein is CASSGLAGPYSYNEQFF. The DNA for the CDR3 is TGTGCCAGCTCGGGACTAGCGGGTCCCTACTCCTACAATGAGCAGTTCTTC.

This chain connects TRBV3-1 to TRBJ2-7, with D perhaps matching TRBD1 (6 bases). Germline loops: CDR1 LGHDT, CDR2 YNNKEL (reference sequence). V gave up 4 bases and J gave up 2 bases, with 18 bases separating them. The CDR3 extends over 16 amino acids. CDR3 in DNA: TGTGCCAGCAGCCCAAGGGCGCAGGGGTTCACCTACGAGCAGTACTTC. Translating it yields CASSPRAQGFTYEQYF.